A single sample is the source of the 9 T cell receptor beta chains below, sequenced in a study of beta chain features in type 1 diabetes. Study-level points and caveats: Within each of all four CD4+ subsets, Type 1 diabetes patients had TCRB CDR3s that were moderately but significantly shorter.

These TCRs are of unknown antigen specificity. The sequenced template was cDNA made from the entire isolated RNA. Measured with immunoSEQ multiplex PCR; TCRdb has only the in-frame clones, and not every one. The sample includes roughly 350,000 clones, around 9.6% of them seen just once. Specimen: central memory CD4+ T cells from blood. The receptors come from a young man with type 1 diabetes.

In this sample, this clone turned up a few times. The chain combines TRBV5-1 with TRBJ1-2; D may be TRBD1 (5 bases). The V end lost 0 bases, the J end lost 4 bases, and 16 bases lay between the germline ends. Germline V gene lookup returns CDR1 SGHRS and CDR2 YFSETQ. This CDR3 spans 16 amino acids. Here the CDR3 DNA reads TGCGCCAGCAGCTTGGGGCCCCGGGACTCGACCTATGGCTACACCTTC. Translated: CASSLGPRDSTYGYTF.

This clone was recorded at least ten times. This chain connects TRBV9 to TRBJ2-6; 8 nucleotides match TRBD1. V was clipped by 1 base and J by 0 bases; unmatched bases: 6. The CDR3 runs 18 residues. Germline CDR1 SGDLS, CDR2 YYNGEE. CDR3 DNA sequence: TGTGCCAGCAGCGTACCCCGGACAGGGCACTCTGGGGCCAACGTCCTGACTTTC. Its protein is CASSVPRTGHSGANVLTF. The variable domain in full, with the rest retrieved from reference TRBV9 and TRBJ2-6, is DSGVTQTPKHLITATGQRVTLRCSPRSGDLSVYWYQQSLDQGLQFLIQYYNGEERAKGNILERFSAQQFPDLHSELNLSSLELGDSALYFCASSVPRTGHSGANVLTFGAGSRLTVL.

This clone was observed a few times. The chain carries TRBV19 and TRBJ1-5, with 7 nucleotides matching TRBD1. Per germline, CDR1 LNHDA and CDR2 SQIVND (reference sequence). V gave up 4 bases and J gave up 3 bases; unmatched junction bases: 9. This CDR3 is 16 amino acids long. CDR3 protein: CASSNHQGGNNQPQHF. The DNA of the CDR3 is TGTGCCAGTAGTAATCACCAGGGGGGGAACAATCAGCCCCAGCATTTT.

The chain couples TRBV5-1 to TRBJ2-3; 10 nucleotides match TRBD2. J was trimmed by 1 base and V by 0 bases; bases with no gene match: 8. The CDR3 consists of 18 residues. Looked up from germline, CDR1 is SGHRS and CDR2 is YFSETQ. CDR3 protein: CASSLGPSGGTRTDTQYF. For the CDR3, the DNA is TGCGCCAGCAGCTTGGGGCCTAGCGGGGGAACCCGCACAGATACGCAGTATTTT.

This rearrangement joins TRBV14 to TRBJ2-1, with 7 bases lining up with TRBD2. The CDR3 sequence is 13 residues long. In germline, CDR1 is SGHDN, CDR2 FVKESK. V gave up 5 bases and J gave up 5 bases; unmatched junction bases: 3. The CDR3 region is CASSWGLNNEQFF. The CDR3, as DNA: TGTGCCAGCAGCTGGGGACTAAACAATGAGCAGTTCTTC.

J is TRBJ1-2 and V is TRBV28; tentative D call: TRBD1 (5 bases). The CDR3 consists of 14 residues. Trimming took off 8 bases at V and 8 bases at J, with 21 bases between the two ends. Germline V gene data show CDR1 as MDHEN and CDR2 as SYDVKM. The DNA for the CDR3 is TGTGCCAGCCGAACAAGTGGGGGGACGTACGGCTACACCTTC. This translates into CASRTSGGTYGYTF.

The rearrangement joins TRBV6-5 to TRBJ2-5, with 9 bases that match TRBD1. V lost 6 bases and J lost 0; bases outside the gene matches: 5. CDR1 is MNHEY, CDR2 SVGAGI, per germline. This CDR3 spans 15 amino acids. Here the CDR3 DNA reads TGTGCCAGCAGATCGGGACAGGGTTACCAAGAGACCCAGTACTTC. Translation gives CASRSGQGYQETQYF.

This clone was counted at least ten times. The V and J genes are TRBV30 and TRBJ1-1; D is possibly TRBD1 (6 bases). Germline V gene sequence: CDR1 GTSNPN, CDR2 SVGIG (reference sequence). Trimming stripped 2 bases from V and 5 bases from J, with 21 bases between. CDR3 size: 16 residues. The DNA for the CDR3 is TGTGCCTGGAGTCCCAGGGGCCTGTCAGAACGGACTGAAGCTTTCTTT. Amino acids: CAWSPRGLSERTEAFF.

This clone came up a few times. The chain combines TRBV7-9 with TRBJ1-1; D is uncertain. Germline V CDR1 and CDR2: SEHNR, FQNEAQ (reference sequence). CDR3 length equals 15 residues. V lost 3 bases and J 1 base, leaving 12 bases between the germline ends. CDR3 residues: CASSLDGIPNTEAFF. The CDR3 DNA reads TGTGCCAGCAGCTTGGACGGCATCCCGAACACTGAAGCTTTCTTT.